This entry lists 28 T cell receptor beta chains sequenced from one sample in a study of a mutant IDH1 vaccine in newly diagnosed glioma. No antigen has been assigned to these receptors. Measured with immunoSEQ multiplex PCR; TCRdb has only the in-frame clones, and not every one. Altogether about 26,000 clones are present, approximately 80% being singletons, with the ten largest covering 6.5% to 7.5%. Indicated time point: week 5, during vaccination. Vaccination comprised doses that each held 300 ug of mutant IDH1 20-mer peptide, plus topical imiquimod. This sample comprised PBMCs, obtained from a glioma patient whose treatment included an IDH1 peptide vaccine. These TCRs come from a middle-aged man with glioma. Some clones in this sample may be carry-over from other donors' samples.

V gene TRBV9 combines with J gene TRBJ2-7; D uncertain. CDR3 size: 14 residues. Germline V gene data show CDR1 as SGDLS and CDR2 as YYNGEE. Trimming stripped 0 bases from V and 1 base from J, with 8 bases between. CDR3 protein: CASSVDGRSYEQYF. CDR3 nucleotides: TGTGCCAGCAGCGTAGATGGCAGATCCTACGAGCAGTACTTC.

This chain links TRBV7-8 with TRBJ1-1, with D maybe TRBD1 (5 bases). This CDR3 is 15 amino acids long. The V gene lost 4 bases and the J gene lost 4 bases, with 16 bases spanning the gap. Germline assignment: CDR1 SGHVS and CDR2 FQNEAQ. The CDR3 DNA sequence: TGTGCCAGCAGCTGGGGCCCGGGGGGGGGCACTGAAGCTTTCTTT. Its translation: CASSWGPGGGTEAFF.

The V and J genes are TRBV18 and TRBJ1-4, with D perhaps TRBD1 (6 bases). Germline lookup yields CDR1 KGHSH and CDR2 LQKENI. V lost 3 bases, J lost 7 bases, and 15 bases lay in between. The CDR3 consists of 15 residues. The CDR3 DNA is TGTGCCAGCTCACCCGGCACAGGGAACGGTGAAAAACTGTTTTTT. This translates into CASSPGTGNGEKLFF.

The CDR3 sequence is CASIGRDINYGYTF. For the CDR3, the DNA is TGCGCCAGCATCGGCCGGGACATTAACTATGGCTACACCTTC. The rearrangement joins TRBV5-1 to TRBJ1-2, with D maybe TRBD1 (6 bases). CDR3 length: 14 residues. CDR1 and CDR2 from the germline V gene are SGHRS and YFSETQ. The V and J ends lost 6 bases and 1 base respectively, with 13 bases between them. The full variable domain, completed using reference TRBV5-1 and TRBJ1-2, is KAGVTQTPRYLIKTRGQQVTLSCSPISGHRSVSWYQQTPGQGLQFLFEYFSETQRNKGNFPGRFSGRQFSNSRSEMNVSTLELGDSALYLCASIGRDINYGYTFGSGTRLTVV.

The chain links TRBV19 to TRBJ2-3, with TRBD2 matching 11 bases. V lost 6 bases and J lost 2; bases outside the gene matches: 10. There are 17 residues in the CDR3. In germline, CDR1 is LNHDA, CDR2 SQIVND (reference sequence). CDR3 nucleotides: TGTGCCAGTAGAACCCCGCGACTAGCGGGGATCACAGATACGCAGTATTTT. Its translation: CASRTPRLAGITDTQYF.

The J gene is TRBJ1-2, the V gene TRBV5-4; D is unclear. Germline V gene lookup returns CDR1 SGHNT and CDR2 YYREEE (reference sequence). The CDR3 has 13 amino acids. V lost 2 bases and J lost 2, with 7 bases in between. For the CDR3, the DNA is TGTGCCAGCAGCTTTCGGGAAAACTATGGCTACACCTTC. This sequence encodes CASSFRENYGYTF.

The V and J genes are TRBV7-2 and TRBJ1-1, with TRBD1 matching over 7 bases. This CDR3 spans 15 amino acids. V gave up 6 bases and J gave up 6 bases; unmatched junction bases: 13. From germline, CDR1 is SGHTA and CDR2 FQGNSA. The DNA for the CDR3 is TGTGCCAGCAGTCCAGGCAGGGGGGGATCCGCTGAAGCTTTCTTT. Translated: CASSPGRGGSAEAFF. The full variable domain, rest sourced from reference TRBV7-2 and TRBJ1-1, is GAGVSQSPSNKVTEKGKDVELRCDPISGHTALYWYRQSLGQGLEFLIYFQGNSAPDKSGLPSDRFSAERTGGSVSTLTIQRTQQEDSAVYLCASSPGRGGSAEAFFGQGTRLTVV.

The V gene is TRBV11-2, the J gene TRBJ1-1; D is ambiguous. The V gene lost 5 bases and the J gene lost 7 bases, with 17 bases spanning the gap. The V gene's germline CDR1 is SGHAT and CDR2 FQNNGV. The CDR3 length is 14 residues. CDR3 bases: TGTGCCAGCAGCCCCCGTCGGCCGATCTATGAAGCTTTCTTT. Protein sequence: CASSPRRPIYEAFF.

The chain combines TRBV6-5 with TRBJ1-4; D perhaps matches TRBD1 (6 bases). Trimming took off 2 bases at V and 8 bases at J, with 15 bases between the two ends. Germline CDR1 is MNHEY and CDR2 is SVGAGI. The CDR3 loop spans 15 amino acids. The CDR3 DNA reads TGTGCCAGCAGTTACGCCTCGGGGGCGCCGGAAAAACTGTTTTTT. Encoded protein: CASSYASGAPEKLFF.

J is TRBJ1-1 and V is TRBV5-1; perhaps TRBD1 as D (5 bases). V was trimmed by 2 bases and J by 6 bases, leaving 23 bases between them. The CDR3 has 17 residues. Germline lookup yields CDR1 SGHRS and CDR2 YFSETQ. The CDR3, as DNA: TGCGCCAGCAGCTTAGGGCCGGGACTCTCGAACCTGGCTGAAGCTTTCTTT. Encoded protein: CASSLGPGLSNLAEAFF.

The V and J genes are TRBV2 and TRBJ1-4; 7 nucleotides agree with TRBD1. V trimming: 6 bases; J trimming: 4 bases; junction bases outside the gene matches: 2. The germline V gene has CDR1 SNHLY and CDR2 FYNNEI. CDR3 length equals 13 residues. CDR3 bases: TGTGCCAGCAGAGGGACAGATAATGAAAAACTGTTTTTT. Translated: CASRGTDNEKLFF.

The J gene is TRBJ2-3, the V gene TRBV5-1; TRBD1 or TRBD2 may be the D gene (5 bases each). The CDR3 covers 16 residues. In germline, CDR1 is SGHRS, CDR2 YFSETQ. V dropped 0 bases and J dropped 3 bases, with 14 bases sitting between them. The CDR3 protein is CASSLEGRTGTDTQYF. Written as DNA, the CDR3 is TGCGCCAGCAGCTTGGAGGGACGTACGGGGACAGATACGCAGTATTTT.

This clone came up a few times. The chain carries TRBV4-3 and TRBJ2-1; TRBD2 matches at 7 bases. The CDR3 has 13 amino acids. Per the germline V gene, CDR1 is LGHNA and CDR2 is YSLEER. Unmatched junction bases numbered 7, after V lost 0 bases and J lost 14 bases. CDR3 in amino acids: CASSQDRSGGEFF. The CDR3 nucleotides are TGCGCCAGCAGCCAAGACAGGTCGGGGGGAGAGTTCTTC.

The rearrangement links TRBV19 to TRBJ1-3; perhaps TRBD1 as D (6 bases). V was clipped by 7 bases and J by 4 bases, with 23 bases between them. Germline lookup yields CDR1 LNHDA and CDR2 SQIVND (reference sequence). This CDR3 has 17 amino acids. The CDR3 loop reads CASNQGGASRAGNTIYF. The CDR3 DNA sequence: TGTGCCAGTAACCAAGGGGGGGCCAGTCGTGCCGGAAACACCATATATTTT.

V and J are TRBV19 and TRBJ2-7, with 8 bases that match TRBD1. This CDR3 is 14 amino acids long. CDR1 and CDR2 (germline): LNHDA, SQIVND (reference sequence). The trim removed 5 bases at V and 2 bases at J, leaving 5 bases unmatched. The CDR3 spells CASSWGQAPYEQYF. CDR3 bases: TGTGCCAGTAGTTGGGGACAGGCTCCCTACGAGCAGTACTTC. The full variable domain, its missing parts supplied by reference TRBV19 and TRBJ2-7, is DGGITQSPKYLFRKEGQNVTLSCEQNLNHDAMYWYRQDPGQGLRLIYYSQIVNDFQKGDIAEGYSVSREKKESFPLTVTSAQKNPTAFYLCASSWGQAPYEQYFGPGTRLTVT.

J is TRBJ2-7 and V is TRBV7-9, with 8 nucleotides matching TRBD2. The CDR3 totals 15 residues. CDR1 and CDR2 from the germline V gene are SEHNR and FQNEAQ (reference sequence). V lost 4 bases, J lost 5 bases, and 10 bases stayed unmatched. DNA of the CDR3: TGTGCCAGCAGCTCGGGAGCCGGGGGGGCAGACGAGCAGTACTTC. Protein sequence: CASSSGAGGADEQYF.

The chain joins TRBV5-1 to TRBJ2-3; 8 bases are shared with TRBD2. This CDR3 spans 15 amino acids. Trimming cost V 7 bases and J 4 bases; bases outside gene matches: 11. Germline-derived CDR1 and CDR2 are SGHRS and YFSETQ. CDR3 region: CASAGGGPGPDTQYF. The CDR3 nucleotides read TGCGCCAGCGCCGGGGGGGGGCCGGGCCCAGATACGCAGTATTTT.

The rearrangement links TRBV19 to TRBJ2-1; no clear D gene. This CDR3 has 12 residues. Germline loops: CDR1 LNHDA, CDR2 SQIVND (reference sequence). The V end was cut by 5 bases, the J end by 12 bases, with 14 bases between. The CDR3: CASSPPSDSQFF. The CDR3 coding sequence is TGTGCCAGTAGTCCACCGAGCGACTCGCAGTTCTTC.

J is TRBJ2-7 and V is TRBV4-1, with D perhaps given as TRBD1 or TRBD2 (6 bases each). From germline, CDR1 is MGHRA and CDR2 YSYEKL. The CDR3 has 17 residues. V was clipped by 1 base and J by 0 bases, with 16 bases between them. CDR3 protein: CASSQVEGGGASYEQYF. For the CDR3, the DNA is TGCGCCAGCAGCCAAGTGGAGGGGGGAGGCGCCTCCTACGAGCAGTACTTC.

Comment on this clone: Distinct nucleotide sequences in the sample also encode this CDR3. The genes are TRBV19 and TRBJ1-1; the D gene is possibly TRBD1 (5 bases). CDR3 length: 13 amino acids. Trimming removed 8 bases from V and 5 bases from J, with 15 bases in between. CDR1 is LNHDA, CDR2 SQIVND, per germline (reference sequence). In DNA, the CDR3 is TGTGCCAGTTCTATCGGGACCGCTACTGAAGCTTTCTTT. It specifies CASSIGTATEAFF.

The chain couples TRBV5-5 to TRBJ1-2, with TRBD1 as a possible D gene (5 bases). The CDR3 extends over 12 amino acids. Deletions cut 3 bases from V and 11 bases from J, with 14 bases between. Germline loops: CDR1 SGHKS, CDR2 YYEKEE (reference sequence). The CDR3 bases are TGTGCCAGCAGCTCCACCGGGACTACTTACACCTTC. Residues: CASSSTGTTYTF.

This clone was seen more than once but under ten times. The chain links TRBV29-1 to TRBJ2-5; D is undetermined. The CDR3 loop spans 10 amino acids. Germline-derived CDR1 and CDR2 are SQVTM and ANQGSEA. V lost 7 bases, J lost 2 bases, and 5 bases lay in between. Written as DNA, the CDR3 is TGCAGCGCGGTACAAGAGACCCAGTACTTC. It encodes CSAVQETQYF.

This clone appeared a few times. This chain connects TRBV7-6 to TRBJ2-5, with TRBD2 matching 9 bases. V gave up 1 base and J gave up 5 bases; unmatched junction bases: 8. This CDR3 is 16 amino acids long. Germline CDR1 SGHVS, CDR2 FNYEAQ. This CDR3 reads CASSLGTAGGGETQYF. CDR3 DNA sequence: TGTGCCAGCAGCTTAGGCACAGCGGGGGGTGGCGAGACCCAGTACTTC.

The V call is TRBV7-8, the J call TRBJ2-2; perhaps TRBD1 as D (5 bases). This CDR3 contains 16 residues. V gave up 1 base and J gave up 3 bases, with 12 bases separating them. Germline V gene lookup returns CDR1 SGHVS and CDR2 FQNEAQ. Here the CDR3 reads CASSLGGRRYTGELFF. CDR3 nucleotides: TGTGCCAGCAGCTTAGGGGGCAGGCGCTACACCGGGGAGCTGTTTTTT.

A few counts support this clone. The rearrangement uses TRBV12-5 and TRBJ1-1; D gene uncertain. This CDR3 is built from 13 residues. CDR1 is LGHNT and CDR2 is FRNRAP in the germline V gene. The V and J ends lost 6 bases and 1 base respectively, with 9 bases between them. CDR3 nucleotide sequence: TGTGCTAGTGGCCTGACGGAGAACACTGAAGCTTTCTTT. It translates to CASGLTENTEAFF. Looking up the rest from reference TRBV12-5 and TRBJ1-1 gives the full variable domain: DARVTQTPRHKVTEMGQEVTMRCQPILGHNTVFWYRQTMMQGLELLAYFRNRAPLDDSGMPKDRFSAEMPDATLATLKIQPSEPRDSAVYFCASGLTENTEAFFGQGTRLTVV.

V gene TRBV19 combines with J gene TRBJ2-1, with a possible D match to TRBD1 (5 bases). This CDR3 comprises 18 residues. The V gene lost 4 bases and the J gene lost 1 base, with 20 bases spanning the gap. Germline CDR1 is LNHDA and CDR2 is SQIVND (reference sequence). The CDR3 coding sequence is TGTGCCAGTAGTACGCTTTTTGGGGCCCCCATATCCTACAATGAGCAGTTCTTC. It specifies CASSTLFGAPISYNEQFF.

The V and J genes are TRBV5-6 and TRBJ1-3, with D possibly being TRBD1 (5 bases). CDR1 SGHDT and CDR2 YYEEEE come from the germline V gene. The V end was cut by 3 bases, the J end by 0 bases, with 19 bases between. The CDR3 is made up of 18 amino acids. CDR3 sequence reads: CASSSLPGRGSSGNTIYF. In DNA, the CDR3 is TGTGCCAGCAGCTCGCTGCCGGGACGGGGAAGCTCTGGAAACACCATATATTTT.

The chain joins TRBV4-1 to TRBJ1-2; a possible D gene is TRBD1 (6 bases). The CDR3 runs to 18 residues. Germline V gene lookup returns CDR1 MGHRA and CDR2 YSYEKL. Trimming removed 0 bases at V and 3 bases at J, with 20 bases between. The CDR3 sequence is CASSQDRTDQLSYYGYTF. CDR3 in DNA: TGCGCCAGCAGCCAAGATAGGACAGACCAGCTCTCCTACTATGGCTACACCTTC.